This TCR beta chain comes out of a study of blood T cell repertoires in COVID-19. The overall study: Acute and convalescent COVID-19 samples came from the United States, Italy and Spain.

Clones were read by immunoSEQ multiplex PCR, and TCRdb kept only the in-frame ones, dropping some. The sample shows 250,000 or so clones, 88% of them seen only once. Trimming cost V 6 bases and J 4 bases, with 12 bases left between them. This CDR3 comprises 13 residues. The sequence derives from a woman in her twenties or thirties with acute or convalescent COVID-19. The V and J genes are TRBV12-3 or TRBV12-4 and TRBJ1-2, with a tentative D call TRBD1 (6 bases). Sequencing input: peripheral blood. In nucleotides, the CDR3 is TGTGCCAGCAGCAACCCACAGGGCTATGGCTACACCTTC. It encodes CASSNPQGYGYTF.